The rows below give T cell receptor beta chains drawn from one sample of a study of siplizumab effects on memory and regulatory T cells. Sequenced by immunoSEQ multiplex PCR; TCRdb stores in-frame clones only, minus some. The sample lists about 85,000 clones; just under 95% were seen once. The specimen was CD8+ T cells sorted from blood. These TCRs come from a human donor in good health. CDR3s include the opening cysteine and the closing phenylalanine or tryptophan.

TRBJ1-3	TRBV15	CATSSSRMGPSTGNTIYF
TRBJ2-2	TRBV9	CASSVGGLHGELFF
TRBJ2-1	TRBV2	CASTYSSSYNEQFF
TRBJ1-1	TRBV19	CASKVVIGGSTEAFF
TRBJ2-5	TRBV27	CASSLSPSGVSETQYF
TRBJ2-2	TRBV4-1	CASSQDKRAPNTGELFF
TRBJ2-7	TRBV4-1	CASSQVPGGSYEQYF
TRBJ2-7	TRBV7-9	CASSPTSGGNSYEQYF
TRBJ2-5	TRBV2	CASWVEGARGTQYF
TRBJ2-1	TRBV5-6	CASSQDNEQFF
TRBJ2-5	TRBV10-2	CATWDNQETQYF
TRBJ2-3	TRBV7-6	CASSILAGSTDTQYF
TRBJ1-1	TRBV27	CASSAQYGDTEAFF
TRBJ2-4	TRBV7-9	CASSIRLAAPADAKNIQYF
TRBJ2-3	TRBV15	CATSRVPGTSGRAATDTQYF
TRBJ2-3	TRBV28	CASHILPGLAGAPTSTDTQYF
TRBJ2-3	TRBV19	CASSIGSGDTDTQYF
TRBJ2-7	TRBV19	CASSIGDRGYEQYF
TRBJ2-7	TRBV14	CASRKSDRQTTYEQYF
TRBJ2-1	TRBV6-5	CASSFTGLARDEQFF
TRBJ2-3	TRBV9	CASSLSGSPADTQYF
TRBJ2-7	TRBV7-2	CASSFISDSYEQYF
TRBJ2-3	TRBV7-6	CASSSRARRDTQYF